The 30 T cell receptor beta chains in this list originate from one sample, sequenced in a study of T-cell memory formation after mild COVID-19. TCRdb reprocessed the 5' RACE reads with MiXCR, giving one entry per CDR3 protein. In the table there are tens of thousands of distinct CDR3 sequences, over 15% of which are singletons. The sequenced sample consisted of PBMCs or a T cell subset sorted from them (not recorded which). These receptor sequences come from an adult woman who had mild COVID-19 (a few samples of this study predate the infection). Cell type and time point are not known.

This clonotype was seen a few times. The chain couples TRBV27 to TRBJ2-7; D is unclear. The germline V gene has CDR1 MNHEY and CDR2 SMNVEV (reference sequence). This CDR3 has 13 amino acids. V was trimmed by 4 bases and J by 0 bases, leaving 7 bases between them. CDR3 in amino acids: CASSWQDSYEQYF. The CDR3 region has the DNA TGTGCCAGCAGTTGGCAGGACTCCTACGAGCAGTACTTC.

The table lists this clonotype with a few counts. The chain employs TRBV6-6 and TRBJ1-1; TRBD1 might be the D (5 bases). V was clipped by 5 bases and J by 8 bases, with 12 bases between them. The CDR3 sequence is 12 residues long. CDR1 is MNHNY and CDR2 is SVGAGI in the germline V gene (reference sequence). This CDR3 reads CASSPAGNEAFF. In DNA, the CDR3 is TGTGCCAGCAGTCCCGCAGGGAACGAAGCTTTCTTT.

This chain links TRBV4-1 with TRBJ2-7, with TRBD2 matching 9 bases. V was pared by 3 bases and J by 5 bases, with 23 bases of the junction left unmatched. CDR1 is MGHRA, CDR2 YSYEKL, per germline. The CDR3 runs to 20 residues. In DNA form, the CDR3 reads TGCGCCAGCAGCCATCCCCAGGCTAGCGGGGAATCTGATACGTCCGACGAGCAGTACTTC. Residues: CASSHPQASGESDTSDEQYF.

This clonotype was recorded a few times. The CDR3 DNA sequence: TGTGCCAGCAGCACCGGACAGGAGTTATACGAGCAGTACTTC. It translates to CASSTGQELYEQYF. The chain has TRBV5-6 and TRBJ2-7, with 7 bases lining up with TRBD1. After removal of 4 bases from V and 4 bases from J, the junction contained 8 bases not matched to a gene. Germline-derived CDR1 and CDR2 are SGHDT and YYEEEE. CDR3 length equals 14 residues.

This clonotype was recorded a few times. The chain employs TRBV30 and TRBJ2-7, with TRBD1 as a possible D gene (6 bases). CDR1 is GTSNPN, CDR2 SVGIG, per germline (reference sequence). The V end was cut by 3 bases, the J end by 2 bases, with 11 bases between. The CDR3 extends over 13 amino acids. CDR3 DNA sequence: TGTGCCTGGAGGGCGACAGGCCCCTACGAGCAGTACTTC. Its protein is CAWRATGPYEQYF. The whole variable domain, remainder taken from reference TRBV30 and TRBJ2-7, is SQTIHQWPATLVQPVGSPLSLECTVEGTSNPNLYWYRQAAGRGLQLLFYSVGIGQISSEVPQNLSASRPQDRQFILSSKKLLLSDSGFYLCAWRATGPYEQYFGPGTRLTVT.

On this clonotype: A read error may be the cause here, since a much bigger clone is one base away. The chain couples TRBV12-3 or TRBV12-4 to TRBJ2-7, with a possible D match to TRBD1 (5 bases). Trimming shortened V by 3 bases and J by 2 bases, and 8 bases separated the two germline ends. CDR3 length: 13 residues. Here the CDR3 reads CASSFDSPYEQYF. The CDR3 nucleotides are TGTGCCAGCAGTTTCGACAGCCCCTACGAGCAGTACTTC.

V gene TRBV5-6 combines with J gene TRBJ1-4; 7 nucleotides agree with TRBD1. Trimming took 4 bases from V and 7 from J; bases not matched to a gene: 7. The CDR3 spans 14 residues. Germline V gene data show CDR1 as SGHDT and CDR2 as YYEEEE. The DNA for the CDR3 is TGTGCCAGCAGCGCCGGGACAGTCTTTGAAAAACTGTTTTTT. Translation: CASSAGTVFEKLFF. The entire variable domain, with the rest obtained from reference TRBV5-6 and TRBJ1-4, is as follows: DAGVTQSPTHLIKTRGQQVTLRCSPKSGHDTVSWYQQALGQGPQFIFQYYEEEERQRGNFPDRFSGHQFPNYSSELNVNALLLGDSALYLCASSAGTVFEKLFFGSGTQLSVL.

This chain connects TRBV11-2 to TRBJ2-2; D uncertain. The CDR3 length is 14 residues. Trimming shortened V by 4 bases and J by 4 bases, and 10 bases separated the two germline ends. Germline V gene sequence: CDR1 SGHAT, CDR2 FQNNGV. DNA for the CDR3: TGTGCCAGCAGCTCCATGGGTTTCACCGGGGAGCTGTTTTTT. It yields the protein CASSSMGFTGELFF.

This chain links TRBV2 with TRBJ2-1; 9 nucleotides match TRBD2. CDR3 length equals 18 residues. The germline V gene encodes CDR1 SNHLY and CDR2 FYNNEI. The junction had 15 bases not matched to a gene; V was cut back by 4 bases and J by 5 bases. CDR3 nucleotide sequence: TGTGCCAGCAGTGCCCGACTGGCGGGAGGGCCGAAAAACAATGAGCAGTTCTTC. It codes for CASSARLAGGPKNNEQFF.

This clonotype has only a few counts. This sequence joins TRBV11-2 and TRBJ2-5; tentative D call: TRBD1 (6 bases). V shed 0 bases and J shed 2 bases, with 22 bases lying between them. The V gene's germline CDR1 is SGHAT and CDR2 FQNNGV. This CDR3 contains 19 residues. The CDR3 here is CASSLDMFAGTNRQETQYF. Here the CDR3 DNA reads TGTGCCAGCAGCTTAGATATGTTCGCAGGGACAAATCGACAAGAGACCCAGTACTTC. The entire variable domain, with the rest obtained from reference TRBV11-2 and TRBJ2-5, is as follows: EAGVAQSPRYKIIEKRQSVAFWCNPISGHATLYWYQQILGQGPKLLIQFQNNGVVDDSQLPKDRFSAERLKGVDSTLKIQPAKLEDSAVYLCASSLDMFAGTNRQETQYFGPGTRLLVL.

This sequence joins TRBV5-1 and TRBJ2-7; D is ambiguous. V lost 6 bases and J lost 4, with 17 bases in between. CDR1 is SGHRS, CDR2 YFSETQ, per germline. This CDR3 spans 14 amino acids. In nucleotides, the CDR3 is TGCGCCAGCAAGCCTTTCGCCACCGAGTACGAGCAGTACTTC. Protein sequence: CASKPFATEYEQYF. Drawing the rest from reference TRBV5-1 and TRBJ2-7, the complete variable domain is KAGVTQTPRYLIKTRGQQVTLSCSPISGHRSVSWYQQTPGQGLQFLFEYFSETQRNKGNFPGRFSGRQFSNSRSEMNVSTLELGDSALYLCASKPFATEYEQYFGPGTRLTVT.

The chain has TRBV6-2 or TRBV6-3 and TRBJ2-1; D may be TRBD2 (6 bases). The V gene lost 5 bases and the J gene lost 0 bases, with 11 bases spanning the gap. Germline CDR1 is MNHEY and CDR2 is SVGEGT. This CDR3 is 15 amino acids long. The CDR3 protein is CASSVAASSYNEQFF. CDR3 DNA sequence: TGTGCCAGCAGTGTAGCGGCGAGCTCCTACAATGAGCAGTTCTTC.

This clonotype appeared a few times. The CDR3 protein is CASRLGTGLNEQYF. In DNA form, the CDR3 reads TGTGCCAGCAGGCTGGGGACAGGGTTAAACGAGCAGTACTTC. The gene calls are TRBV5-6 and TRBJ2-7, with 9 bases fitting TRBD1. Losses at the gene ends were 5 bases for V and 5 bases for J; bases not matched to a gene: 8. This CDR3 is 14 amino acids long. The germline V gene has CDR1 SGHDT and CDR2 YYEEEE.

In its sample, this clonotype was seen many times. This chain connects TRBV3-1 to TRBJ2-1; 9 bases match TRBD1. The trim removed 0 bases at V and 10 bases at J, leaving 13 bases unmatched. This CDR3 contains 17 residues. Germline V gene sequence: CDR1 LGHDT, CDR2 YNNKEL (reference sequence). The DNA for the CDR3 is TGTGCCAGCAGCCAAGAACAGGGGGCGAGGAGGCAATACGAGCAGTTCTTC. Translated: CASSQEQGARRQYEQFF.

The chain links TRBV4-3 to TRBJ2-1; D call uncertain. Germline loops: CDR1 LGHNA, CDR2 YSLEER. The CDR3 consists of 14 residues. The V end lost 1 base, the J end lost 3 bases, and 7 bases lay between the germline ends. The CDR3: CASSQGDNYNEQFF. The CDR3 DNA reads as TGCGCCAGCAGCCAAGGTGACAACTACAATGAGCAGTTCTTC.

This clonotype was counted at least ten times. V usage is TRBV29-1 and J usage is TRBJ1-2, with TRBD1 matching over 10 bases. CDR3 length: 13 residues. The trim removed 7 bases at V and 3 bases at J, leaving 5 bases unmatched. The V gene's germline CDR1 is SQVTM and CDR2 ANQGSEA. DNA for the CDR3: TGCAGCGGCAGGACAGGGGGGCACTATGGCTACACCTTC. Protein product: CSGRTGGHYGYTF.

The chain employs TRBV25-1 and TRBJ2-7, with 8 bases lining up with TRBD1. The CDR3 is 13 amino acids. The trim removed 4 bases at V and 1 base at J, leaving 0 bases unmatched. Germline CDR1 is MGHDK and CDR2 is SYGVNS. The CDR3 region is CASSGQGSYEQYF. The CDR3 DNA is TGTGCCAGCAGTGGACAGGGGTCCTACGAGCAGTACTTC.

The chain joins TRBV9 to TRBJ2-7; 10 nucleotides align to TRBD2. Germline loops: CDR1 SGDLS, CDR2 YYNGEE. V was pared by 3 bases and J by 3 bases, with 6 bases of the junction left unmatched. The CDR3 is 15 amino acids. The DNA of the CDR3 is TGTGCCAGCAGCGCCGGGACTAGCGCATACTACGAGCAGTACTTC. Translated: CASSAGTSAYYEQYF.

This rearrangement joins TRBV6-5 to TRBJ2-1; TRBD1 is a possible D gene (6 bases). V lost 5 bases to trimming and J lost 4 bases, with 15 bases between them. CDR1 and CDR2 (germline): MNHEY, SVGAGI. The CDR3 is made up of 15 amino acids. CDR3 sequence (DNA): TGTGCCAGCAGTCATACATTGACAGGTTACAATGAGCAGTTCTTC. This translates into CASSHTLTGYNEQFF.

The genes are TRBV10-3 and TRBJ1-1; D ambiguous. Germline CDR1 ENHRY, CDR2 SYGVKD. Trimming shortened V by 10 bases and J by 0 bases, and 12 bases separated the two germline ends. The CDR3 is 13 residues long. Here the CDR3 reads CATTEALNTEAFF. As DNA, the CDR3 is TGTGCCACCACAGAGGCCTTGAACACTGAAGCTTTCTTT.

The chain uses TRBV6-5 and TRBJ2-7, with a possible D match to TRBD1 (6 bases). The CDR3 extends over 11 amino acids. Looked up from germline, CDR1 is MNHEY and CDR2 is SVGAGI. Between the trimmed V and J ends, which lost 10 bases and 5 bases, there was a span of 12 bases. CDR3 DNA sequence: TGTGCCACCGGACAGATCCACGAGCAGTACTTC. It encodes CATGQIHEQYF.

This chain uses TRBV29-1 with TRBJ2-1; 8 nucleotides match TRBD2. This CDR3 is built from 14 residues. CDR1 and CDR2 from the germline V gene are SQVTM and ANQGSEA. Trimming took 3 bases from V and 3 from J; bases not matched to a gene: 4. This CDR3 is CSVDVAGIYNEQFF. In DNA form, the CDR3 reads TGCAGCGTTGATGTAGCGGGAATCTACAATGAGCAGTTCTTC.

This clonotype has a handful of counts. The chain has TRBV7-8 and TRBJ2-5; 9 nucleotides line up with TRBD1. Germline V gene sequence: CDR1 SGHVS, CDR2 FQNEAQ. This CDR3 comprises 15 residues. The J segment lost 6 bases and the V segment lost 2 bases, leaving 7 bases of the junction unmatched. CDR3 coding DNA: TGTGCCAGCAGCTTATACCGGGACAGGGAACAGACCCAGTACTTC. This translates into CASSLYRDREQTQYF.

The rearrangement uses TRBV20-1 and TRBJ1-2; D is uncertain. Trimming took 6 bases from V and 4 from J, leaving 3 bases between them. This CDR3 has 9 residues. The germline V gene has CDR1 DFQATT and CDR2 SNEGSKA (reference sequence). For the CDR3, the DNA is TGCAGTGCCGCCTATGGCTACACCTTC. Translated: CSAAYGYTF.

V and J are TRBV15 and TRBJ2-3; D is ambiguous. V was shortened by 0 bases and J by 6 bases, with 13 bases between the two germline ends. The germline CDR1 and CDR2 sequences are LNHNV and YYDKDF (reference sequence). The CDR3 contains 15 residues. The CDR3 DNA reads TGTGCCACCAGCAGAGATCGACGGGCTAGTGATACGCAGTATTTT. Its translation: CATSRDRRASDTQYF.

This rearrangement joins TRBV7-9 to TRBJ2-1; 11 bases line up with TRBD2. J was trimmed by 3 bases and V by 4 bases; bases with no gene match: 5. CDR1 and CDR2 from the germline V gene are SEHNR and FQNEAQ (reference sequence). CDR3 length: 16 residues. This chain's CDR3 is CASSSLLAGDYNEQFF. Written as DNA, the CDR3 is TGTGCCAGCAGCTCCCTACTAGCGGGGGACTACAATGAGCAGTTCTTC. Variable domain in full (rest from reference TRBV7-9 and TRBJ2-1): DTGVSQNPRHKITKRGQNVTFRCDPISEHNRLYWYRQTLGQGPEFLTYFQNEAQLEKSRLLSDRFSAERPKGSFSTLEIQRTEQGDSAMYLCASSSLLAGDYNEQFFGPGTRLTVL.

This chain's CDR3 is CASSYQASYEQYF. CDR3 DNA sequence: TGTGCCAGCAGCTACCAGGCTTCCTACGAGCAGTACTTC. V gene TRBV7-9 combines with J gene TRBJ2-7, with no clear D. Per the germline V gene, CDR1 is SEHNR and CDR2 is FQNEAQ (reference sequence). CDR3 length: 13 residues. V shed 4 bases and J shed 1 base, with 8 bases lying between them.

This clonotype was seen a few times. The V and J genes are TRBV4-1 and TRBJ1-4; TRBD1 is a possible D gene (6 bases). CDR3 size: 16 residues. Trimming stripped 1 base from V and 6 bases from J, with 15 bases between. CDR1 and CDR2 from the germline V gene are MGHRA and YSYEKL. The DNA of the CDR3 is TGCGCCAGCAGCCAAGTGGAGGACAGTTACTATGAAAAACTGTTTTTT. This codes for CASSQVEDSYYEKLFF.

Of note for this clonotype: A much larger clonotype is one base distant, so this may be a read error. The chain has TRBV3-1 and TRBJ1-5; tentatively, D is TRBD1 (5 bases). The CDR3 spans 19 residues. Germline V CDR1 and CDR2: LGHDT, YNNKEL (reference sequence). As DNA, the CDR3 is TGTGCCAGAAGCCAAGATCGCCCGGGGCGAATTGGGCGCAATCAGCCCCAGCATTTT. This gives the protein CARSQDRPGRIGRNQPQHF. The complete variable domain, with remaining parts taken from reference TRBV3-1 and TRBJ1-5, reads DTAVSQTPKYLVTQMGNDKSIKCEQNLGHDTMYWYKQDSKKFLKIMFSYNNKELIINETVPNRFSPKSPDKAHLNLHINSLELGDSAVYFCARSQDRPGRIGRNQPQHFGDGTRLSIL.

The chain links TRBV7-9 to TRBJ2-7; 12 bases match TRBD1. V shed 5 bases, J shed 4 bases, and the junction held 6 bases outside the gene matches. The CDR3 is made up of 15 amino acids. Germline CDR1 SEHNR, CDR2 FQNEAQ (reference sequence). The CDR3 DNA reads as TGTGCCAGCAGCCGGGACAGGGGGCTGGGGTACGAGCAGTACTTC. Amino acid sequence: CASSRDRGLGYEQYF.